These 23 T cell receptor beta chains came from one sample sequenced in a study of blood T cell repertoires in COVID-19. Sequenced by immunoSEQ multiplex PCR; TCRdb stores in-frame clones only, minus some. The sample includes roughly 300,000 clones, 85% to 90% of them seen just once. The sequenced material came from PBMCs or T cells enriched from blood (not recorded which). These receptors all come from a man in his thirties or forties who had recovered from COVID-19.

The chain carries TRBV10-3 and TRBJ2-7; D possibly corresponds to TRBD2 (6 bases). This CDR3 contains 14 residues. The V gene lost 10 bases and the J gene lost 3 bases, with 19 bases spanning the gap. The germline V gene has CDR1 ENHRY and CDR2 SYGVKD. As DNA, the CDR3 is TGTGCCACCGGTACTGGGGGGATAGGCTACGAGCAGTACTTC. Translation: CATGTGGIGYEQYF.

V and J are TRBV7-8 and TRBJ2-2; TRBD2 aligns across 11 bases. Germline V CDR1 and CDR2: SGHVS, FQNEAQ. Losses at the gene ends were 5 bases for V and 4 bases for J; bases not matched to a gene: 6. This CDR3 spans 16 amino acids. The CDR3 loop is CASSDRTSGPTGELFF. CDR3 in DNA: TGTGCCAGCAGCGACCGGACTAGCGGGCCCACCGGGGAGCTGTTTTTT. Looking up the rest from reference TRBV7-8 and TRBJ2-2 gives the full variable domain: GAGVSQSPRYKVAKRGQDVALRCDPISGHVSLFWYQQALGQGPEFLTYFQNEAQLDKSGLPSDRFFAERPEGSVSTLKIQRTQQEDSAVYLCASSDRTSGPTGELFFGEGSRLTVL.

As for this clone: The sample has other DNA sequences that encode this CDR3 too. V and J are TRBV7-6 and TRBJ2-2; D unresolved. The length of the CDR3 is 15 residues. V lost 3 bases, J lost 0 bases, and 8 bases lay in between. CDR1 is SGHVS, CDR2 FNYEAQ, per germline. The CDR3 spells CASSFSTPNTGELFF. For the CDR3, the DNA is TGTGCCAGCAGCTTTAGCACCCCGAACACCGGGGAGCTGTTTTTT. Drawing the rest from reference TRBV7-6 and TRBJ2-2, the complete variable domain is GAGVSQSPRYKVTKRGQDVALRCDPISGHVSLYWYRQALGQGPEFLTYFNYEAQQDKSGLPNDRFSAERPEGSISTLTIQRTEQRDSAMYRCASSFSTPNTGELFFGEGSRLTVL.

CDR3 protein: CASTSTNEQFF. For the CDR3, the DNA is TGTGCCAGCACTAGTACGAATGAGCAGTTCTTC. The rearrangement joins TRBV6-5 to TRBJ2-1, with D hard to call. The CDR3 consists of 11 residues. V shed 7 bases and J shed 7 bases, with 8 bases lying between them. CDR1 and CDR2 (germline): MNHEY, SVGAGI.

The rearrangement links TRBV4-1 to TRBJ1-5; D gene unclear. The germline V gene has CDR1 MGHRA and CDR2 YSYEKL. The CDR3 has 14 residues. Trimming left V 4 bases short and J 7 bases short, with 14 bases between. The CDR3 nucleotides read TGCGCCAGCAGCCTTACTGGGTCGGGGCAGCCCCAGCATTTT. This codes for CASSLTGSGQPQHF.

This chain joins TRBV5-4 and TRBJ2-1; 8 bases fit TRBD1. CDR1 and CDR2 (germline): SGHNT, YYREEE (reference sequence). This CDR3 has 14 residues. V shed 2 bases, J shed 6 bases, and the junction held 4 bases outside the gene matches. The CDR3 DNA reads as TGTGCCAGCAGCTTCCCCAGGGGGCCCAATGAGCAGTTCTTC. It is translated as CASSFPRGPNEQFF.

The CDR3 is CASSRTGGSTEAFF. The CDR3 DNA sequence: TGCGCCAGCAGCCGGACAGGGGGAAGCACTGAAGCTTTCTTT. This sequence joins TRBV5-1 and TRBJ1-1, with 10 nucleotides matching TRBD1. V shed 4 bases and J 4 bases; nucleotides not matched to a gene: 4. The CDR3 is made up of 14 amino acids. The V gene's germline CDR1 is SGHRS and CDR2 YFSETQ.

The gene calls are TRBV13 and TRBJ1-5; TRBD1 aligns across 10 bases. The CDR3 is 17 residues long. Germline V gene lookup returns CDR1 PRHDT and CDR2 FYEKMQ (reference sequence). J lost 5 bases, V lost 3 bases, and 10 bases had no gene match. The CDR3 loop reads CASSFRDRGRGDQPQHF. CDR3 DNA: TGTGCCAGCAGCTTTCGAGACAGGGGGCGCGGAGATCAGCCCCAGCATTTT.

The chain is built from TRBV7-2 and TRBJ2-1; maybe TRBD1 (5 bases). V was clipped by 4 bases and J by 3 bases, with 10 bases between them. The CDR3 loop spans 14 amino acids. CDR1 is SGHTA, CDR2 FQGNSA, per germline. CDR3 nucleotide sequence: TGTGCCAGCAGCTCCCCCGACAGCTACAATGAGCAGTTCTTC. It translates to CASSSPDSYNEQFF.

This chain links TRBV5-5 with TRBJ2-1; D gene uncertain. V was trimmed by 2 bases and J by 9 bases, leaving 18 bases between them. The CDR3 covers 15 residues. From germline, CDR1 is SGHKS and CDR2 YYEKEE (reference sequence). CDR3 coding DNA: TGTGCCAGCAGCTTTGATGCCAAGAGGATCGGTGAGCAGTTCTTC. Translation gives CASSFDAKRIGEQFF.

J is TRBJ2-5 and V is TRBV2, with 9 bases lining up with TRBD1. Germline CDR1 is SNHLY and CDR2 is FYNNEI. The CDR3 totals 14 residues. J gave up 5 bases and V 7 bases, and 8 bases lay outside the gene matches. CDR3 amino acids: CASKRRDRDETQYF. The CDR3 nucleotides read TGTGCCAGCAAACGCCGGGACAGGGATGAGACCCAGTACTTC.

The rearrangement uses TRBV5-6 and TRBJ1-2, with 8 bases aligning to TRBD1. This CDR3 is built from 13 residues. J lost 7 bases, V lost 4 bases, and 6 bases had no gene match. Germline V gene sequence: CDR1 SGHDT, CDR2 YYEEEE. The CDR3 spells CASSKQGVRGYTF. As DNA, the CDR3 is TGTGCCAGCAGCAAACAGGGGGTCCGTGGCTACACCTTC.

This clone was seen a single time. V and J are TRBV5-1 and TRBJ2-3; TRBD2 matches 8 bases. The CDR3 is made up of 15 amino acids. Germline CDR1 SGHRS, CDR2 YFSETQ. J was trimmed by 0 bases and V by 4 bases; bases with no gene match: 4. The CDR3 here is CASSAGTRSTDTQYF. CDR3 nucleotides: TGCGCCAGCAGCGCAGGGACTAGAAGCACAGATACGCAGTATTTT.

V gene TRBV11-2 combines with J gene TRBJ2-7, with TRBD2 matching 11 bases. V dropped 8 bases and J dropped 6; count of bases not matched to a gene: 9. CDR1 and CDR2 (germline): SGHAT, FQNNGV. The length of the CDR3 is 14 residues. CDR3 in amino acids: CASRTSGGTLEQYF. The CDR3 DNA follows: TGTGCCAGCCGCACTAGCGGGGGTACTCTCGAGCAGTACTTC.

V is TRBV7-9 and J is TRBJ2-7; the match to TRBD1 covers 7 bases. Per the germline V gene, CDR1 is SEHNR and CDR2 is FQNEAQ (reference sequence). Losses at the gene ends were 4 bases for V and 2 bases for J; bases not matched to a gene: 11. The CDR3 extends over 16 amino acids. The CDR3 protein is CASSSLDAGQAYEQYF. CDR3 nucleotide sequence: TGTGCCAGCAGCTCTCTTGACGCCGGACAGGCCTACGAGCAGTACTTC.

This chain joins TRBV6-5 and TRBJ1-4; the D is unclear. Germline loops: CDR1 MNHEY, CDR2 SVGAGI. This CDR3 comprises 15 residues. Trimming took off 5 bases at V and 0 bases at J, with 10 bases between the two ends. The CDR3 sequence is CASSRDGSTNEKLFF. CDR3 coding DNA: TGTGCCAGCAGTCGAGACGGGTCAACTAATGAAAAACTGTTTTTT.

The chain employs TRBV27 and TRBJ2-1; no clear D. This CDR3 is 15 amino acids long. The germline gives CDR1 MNHEY, CDR2 SMNVEV (reference sequence). The V end lost 3 bases, the J end lost 0 bases, and 9 bases lay between the germline ends. Written as DNA, the CDR3 is TGTGCCAGCAGTTTCGGCGGTAGCTCCTACAATGAGCAGTTCTTC. Translation: CASSFGGSSYNEQFF.

The V gene is TRBV11-2, the J gene TRBJ2-6; D possibly corresponds to TRBD2 (5 bases). The CDR3 is made up of 18 amino acids. V lost 1 base to trimming and J lost 4 bases, with 17 bases between them. Germline V CDR1 and CDR2: SGHAT, FQNNGV. CDR3 bases: TGTGCCAGCAGCTTAGGGAGGCCGGCTGCTATCGGGGCCAACGTCCTGACTTTC. Its translation: CASSLGRPAAIGANVLTF.

The V call is TRBV30, the J call TRBJ2-7; TRBD2 aligns across 11 bases. The V gene's germline CDR1 is GTSNPN and CDR2 SVGIG (reference sequence). The CDR3 runs 15 residues. V shed 2 bases and J 2 bases; nucleotides not matched to a gene: 5. The CDR3 spells CAWSPRLAGPYEQYF. The CDR3 DNA follows: TGTGCCTGGAGTCCTCGACTAGCGGGACCCTACGAGCAGTACTTC.

The chain employs TRBV3-1 (or the pseudogene TRBV3-2) and TRBJ2-3; 12 bases are a match to TRBD2. The V gene end was trimmed by 2 bases and the J gene end by 12 bases; junction bases not matched to a gene: 9. The V gene's germline CDR1 is LGHDT and CDR2 YNNKEL (reference sequence). This CDR3 region has 15 residues. The CDR3 sequence: CASSQSRTSGEIQYF. CDR3 nucleotide sequence: TGTGCCAGCAGCCAATCTCGGACTAGCGGGGAAATCCAGTATTTT.

The gene calls are TRBV5-1 and TRBJ1-1, with TRBD1 matching over 7 bases. With V trimmed by 0 bases and J by 2 bases, 7 bases remained unmatched. Germline values: CDR1 SGHRS, CDR2 YFSETQ. The CDR3 has 16 amino acids. CDR3 coding DNA: TGCGCCAGCAGCTTGGGCATCAGGGGGACCAACACTGAAGCTTTCTTT. Translated: CASSLGIRGTNTEAFF.

This rearrangement joins TRBV6-1 to TRBJ2-1, with TRBD2 matching 13 bases. With 1 base clipped from V and 8 bases from J, the junction kept 2 bases outside the gene matches. The CDR3 totals 15 residues. Germline V CDR1 and CDR2: MNHNS, SASEGT. The CDR3 loop is CASSEGTSGSHEQFF. The CDR3 bases are TGTGCCAGCAGTGAAGGGACTAGCGGGAGCCATGAGCAGTTCTTC.

The CDR3 sequence: CASSMGGGQYTEAFF. For the CDR3, the DNA is TGTGCCAGTAGTATGGGTGGGGGACAATACACTGAAGCTTTCTTT. The chain uses TRBV19 and TRBJ1-1, with D possibly TRBD1 on 6 matching bases. The V end was cut by 3 bases, the J end by 3 bases, with 14 bases between. This CDR3 comprises 15 residues. CDR1 and CDR2 from the germline V gene are LNHDA and SQIVND (reference sequence).